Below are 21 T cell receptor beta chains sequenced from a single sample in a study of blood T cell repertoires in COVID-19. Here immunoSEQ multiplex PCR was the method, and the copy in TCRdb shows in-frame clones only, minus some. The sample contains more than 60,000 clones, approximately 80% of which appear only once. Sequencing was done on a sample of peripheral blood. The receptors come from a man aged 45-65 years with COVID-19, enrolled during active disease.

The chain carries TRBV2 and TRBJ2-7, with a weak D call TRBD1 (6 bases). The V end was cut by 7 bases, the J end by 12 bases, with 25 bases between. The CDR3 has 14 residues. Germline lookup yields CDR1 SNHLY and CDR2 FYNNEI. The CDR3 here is CASTEPPLGQLMYF. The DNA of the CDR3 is TGTGCCAGCACCGAACCACCCCTCGGACAGCTTATGTACTTC.

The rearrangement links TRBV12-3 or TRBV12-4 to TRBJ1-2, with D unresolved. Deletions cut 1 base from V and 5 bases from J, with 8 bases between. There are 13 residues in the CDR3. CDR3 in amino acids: CASSLGARYGYTF. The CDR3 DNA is TGTGCCAGCAGTTTAGGCGCCCGTTATGGCTACACCTTC.

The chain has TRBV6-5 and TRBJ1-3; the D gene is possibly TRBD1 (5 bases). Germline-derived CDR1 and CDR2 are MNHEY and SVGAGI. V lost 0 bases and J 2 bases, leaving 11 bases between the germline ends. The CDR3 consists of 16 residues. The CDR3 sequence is CASSYSIAGAGNTIYF. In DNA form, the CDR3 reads TGTGCCAGCAGTTACTCGATTGCGGGGGCTGGAAACACCATATATTTT.

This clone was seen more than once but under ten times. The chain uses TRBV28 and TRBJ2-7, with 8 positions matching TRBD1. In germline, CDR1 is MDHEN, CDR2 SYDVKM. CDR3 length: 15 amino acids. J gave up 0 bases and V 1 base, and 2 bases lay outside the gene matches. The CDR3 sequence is CASSLYQGASYEQYF. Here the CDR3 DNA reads TGTGCCAGCAGTTTATACCAGGGGGCCTCCTACGAGCAGTACTTC.

The CDR3 nucleotides are TGTGCCAGCAGGACTGGGGGCGCTGAAGCTTTCTTT. Its protein product is CASRTGGAEAFF. The chain has TRBV7-9 and TRBJ1-1; TRBD1 is a possible D gene (6 bases). Germline lookup yields CDR1 SEHNR and CDR2 FQNEAQ (reference sequence). V lost 6 bases and J 6 bases, leaving 11 bases between the germline ends. CDR3 length equals 12 residues.

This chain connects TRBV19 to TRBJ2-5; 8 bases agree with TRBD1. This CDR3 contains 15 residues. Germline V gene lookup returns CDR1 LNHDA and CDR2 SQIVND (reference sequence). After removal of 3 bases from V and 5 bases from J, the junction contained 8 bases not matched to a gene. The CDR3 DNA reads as TGTGCCAGTAGTATCGGCAGGGGGCGCGTGGAGACCCAGTACTTC. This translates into CASSIGRGRVETQYF.

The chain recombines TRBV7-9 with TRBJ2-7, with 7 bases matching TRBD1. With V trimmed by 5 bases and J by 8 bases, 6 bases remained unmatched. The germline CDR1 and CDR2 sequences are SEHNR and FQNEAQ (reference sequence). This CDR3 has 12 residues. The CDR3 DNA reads TGTGCCAGCAGCCCCGAGGACAGGCAGCAGTACTTC. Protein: CASSPEDRQQYF.

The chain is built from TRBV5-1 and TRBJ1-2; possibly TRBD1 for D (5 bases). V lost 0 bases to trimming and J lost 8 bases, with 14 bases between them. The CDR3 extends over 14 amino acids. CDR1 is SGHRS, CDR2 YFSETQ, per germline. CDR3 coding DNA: TGCGCCAGCAGCTTGGATGCGGGGCGCGTGGGCTACACCTTC. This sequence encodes CASSLDAGRVGYTF.

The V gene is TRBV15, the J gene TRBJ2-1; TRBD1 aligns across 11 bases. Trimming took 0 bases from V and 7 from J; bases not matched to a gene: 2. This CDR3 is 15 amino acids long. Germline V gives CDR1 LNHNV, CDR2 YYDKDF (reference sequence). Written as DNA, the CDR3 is TGTGCCACCAGCAGAGACGGACAGGGGGCTAATGAGCAGTTCTTC. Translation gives CATSRDGQGANEQFF.

This CDR3 is CASSTSNNEQFF. In nucleotides, the CDR3 is TGTGCCAGCAGTACTAGCAATAATGAGCAGTTCTTC. The chain links TRBV12-3 or TRBV12-4 to TRBJ2-1; possible D gene TRBD2, 6 bases. The CDR3 runs 12 residues. The germline V and J ends were trimmed by 5 bases and 7 bases, with 9 bases remaining between them.

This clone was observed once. This CDR3 reads CASSTGPTFTNGYTF. Here the CDR3 DNA reads TGCGCCAGCAGTACAGGGCCGACTTTTACAAATGGCTACACCTTC. This sequence joins TRBV10-2 and TRBJ1-2; D perhaps matches TRBD1 (6 bases). The CDR3 spans 15 residues. Germline values: CDR1 WSHSY, CDR2 SAAADI. The ends were cut back, 5 bases at V and 6 bases at J, with 19 bases in the middle.

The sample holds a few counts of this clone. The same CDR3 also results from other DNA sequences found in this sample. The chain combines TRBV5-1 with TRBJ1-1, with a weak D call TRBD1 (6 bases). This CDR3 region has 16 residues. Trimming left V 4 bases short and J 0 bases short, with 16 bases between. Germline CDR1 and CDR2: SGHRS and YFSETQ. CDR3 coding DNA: TGCGCCAGCAGCCCCGAGACAGGCGCCATGAACACTGAAGCTTTCTTT. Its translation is CASSPETGAMNTEAFF.

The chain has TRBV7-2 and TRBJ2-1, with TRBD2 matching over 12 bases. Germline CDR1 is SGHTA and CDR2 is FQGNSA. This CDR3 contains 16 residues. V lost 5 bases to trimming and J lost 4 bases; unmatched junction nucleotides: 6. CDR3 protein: CASSPGLAGSYNEQFF. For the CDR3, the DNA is TGTGCCAGCAGCCCCGGACTAGCGGGGTCTTACAATGAGCAGTTCTTC.

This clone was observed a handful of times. The chain's CDR3 is CASSQDTINSPLHF. The CDR3 bases are TGTGCCAGCAGCCAGGACACGATTAATTCACCCCTCCACTTT. This sequence joins TRBV7-9 and TRBJ1-6; D might be TRBD1 (5 bases). V lost 5 bases and J lost 6, with 11 bases in between. This CDR3 is built from 14 residues. CDR1 SEHNR and CDR2 FQNEAQ come from the germline V gene (reference sequence).

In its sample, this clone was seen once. As DNA, the CDR3 is TGTGCCAGCAGCGTAGGGGGACAGGGATCCTACGAGCAGTACTTC. It codes for CASSVGGQGSYEQYF. The chain uses TRBV9 and TRBJ2-7; 9 nucleotides align to TRBD1. This CDR3 comprises 15 residues. V dropped 0 bases and J dropped 1; count of bases not matched to a gene: 2. CDR1 SGDLS and CDR2 YYNGEE come from the germline V gene.

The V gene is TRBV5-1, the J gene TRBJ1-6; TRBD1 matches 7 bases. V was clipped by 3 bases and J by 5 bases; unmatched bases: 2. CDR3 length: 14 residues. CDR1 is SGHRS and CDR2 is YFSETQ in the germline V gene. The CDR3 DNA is TGCGCCAGCAGCTACGGGACAGATAATTCACCCCTCCACTTT. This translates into CASSYGTDNSPLHF.

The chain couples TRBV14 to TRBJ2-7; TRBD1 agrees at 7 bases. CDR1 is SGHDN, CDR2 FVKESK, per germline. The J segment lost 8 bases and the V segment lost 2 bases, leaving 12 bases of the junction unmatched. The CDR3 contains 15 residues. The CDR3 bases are TGTGCCAGCAGCCAAATACTTCTCGACAGGGCTAAGCAGTACTTC. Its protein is CASSQILLDRAKQYF.

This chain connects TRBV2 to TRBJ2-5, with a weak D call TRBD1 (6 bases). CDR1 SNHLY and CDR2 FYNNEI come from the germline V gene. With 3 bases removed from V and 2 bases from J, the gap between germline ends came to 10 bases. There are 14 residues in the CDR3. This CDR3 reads CASSERGLQETQYF. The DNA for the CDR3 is TGTGCCAGCAGTGAGAGGGGGTTACAAGAGACCCAGTACTTC.

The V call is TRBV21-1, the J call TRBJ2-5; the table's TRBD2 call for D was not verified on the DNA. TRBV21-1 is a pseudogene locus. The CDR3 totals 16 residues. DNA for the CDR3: TGTGCCAGCAGGTTTAGAGCGGGGGGCCGGCAAGAGACCCAGTACTTC. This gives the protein CASRFRAGGRQETQYF.

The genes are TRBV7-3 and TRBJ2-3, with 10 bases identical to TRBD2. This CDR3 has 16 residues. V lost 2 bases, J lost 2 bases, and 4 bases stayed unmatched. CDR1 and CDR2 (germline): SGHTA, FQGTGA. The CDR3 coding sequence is TGTGCCAGCAGCTTATTAGCGGGGGGTACCACAGATACGCAGTATTTT. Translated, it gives CASSLLAGGTTDTQYF.

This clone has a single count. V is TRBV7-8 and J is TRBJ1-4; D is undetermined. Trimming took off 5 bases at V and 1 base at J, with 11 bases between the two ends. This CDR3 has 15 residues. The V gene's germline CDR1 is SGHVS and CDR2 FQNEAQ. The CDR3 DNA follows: TGTGCCAGCAGCCCCTCCCCTAAAACTAATGAAAAACTGTTTTTT. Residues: CASSPSPKTNEKLFF.